A single sample is the source of the 28 T cell receptor beta chains below, sequenced in a study of T cell responses to AZD1222 COVID-19 vaccine. Method: immunoSEQ multiplex PCR; TCRdb's copy keeps in-frame clones and lacks some. The sample carries some 150,000 clones, 89% recorded once. This sample comprised peripheral blood, obtained on day 0 of AZD1222 vaccination. The receptors were sampled from an adult in good health.

This chain links TRBV19 with TRBJ2-7, with no clear D. The CDR3 consists of 15 residues. Trimming cost V 5 bases and J 1 base, with 15 bases left between them. CDR1 is LNHDA, CDR2 SQIVND, per germline (reference sequence). The CDR3 spells CASSDSFRLSYEQYF. DNA of the CDR3: TGTGCCAGTAGTGACTCGTTCCGCCTATCCTACGAGCAGTACTTC.

The CDR3 nucleotides are TGTGCCAGCAGAGGCCGTTCCCTTAGGGGCTACACCTTC. Protein: CASRGRSLRGYTF. The genes are TRBV6-5 and TRBJ1-2, with unresolved D. CDR1 MNHEY and CDR2 SVGAGI come from the germline V gene. The CDR3 contains 13 residues. The V end was cut by 6 bases, the J end by 8 bases, with 16 bases between.

The rearrangement links TRBV6-2 or TRBV6-3 to TRBJ2-2; D unresolved. The V gene's germline CDR1 is MNHEY and CDR2 SVGEGT. This CDR3 comprises 11 residues. V was trimmed by 5 bases and J by 4 bases, leaving 2 bases between them. The CDR3 coding sequence is TGTGCCAGCAGTCCCACCGGGGAGCTGTTTTTT. It yields the protein CASSPTGELFF.

This sequence joins TRBV4-3 and TRBJ1-5; weak D call: TRBD1 (6 bases). Looked up from germline, CDR1 is LGHNA and CDR2 is YSLEER. The germline V and J ends were trimmed by 0 bases and 7 bases, with 13 bases remaining between them. The CDR3 loop spans 15 amino acids. Here the CDR3 DNA reads TGCGCCAGCAGCCAAGAGGGCAGGGGAGACCAGCCCCAGCATTTT. Protein: CASSQEGRGDQPQHF.

CDR3 DNA: TGCGCCAGCAGCCATCCCGGGAGGGTAGCGGGGGGCCCCCGCTCCTACAATGAGCAGTTCTTC. Amino acid sequence: CASSHPGRVAGGPRSYNEQFF. This sequence joins TRBV4-1 and TRBJ2-1; 10 bases match TRBD2. Germline-derived CDR1 and CDR2 are MGHRA and YSYEKL. The CDR3 sequence is 21 residues long. V lost 3 bases and J lost 0; bases outside the gene matches: 17.

CDR3 protein: CAISESWGRERANEQFF. The CDR3 nucleotides read TGTGCCATCAGTGAGTCGTGGGGGCGGGAGAGGGCCAATGAGCAGTTCTTC. V gene TRBV10-3 combines with J gene TRBJ2-1, with TRBD2 as a possible D gene (7 bases). Germline V CDR1 and CDR2: ENHRY, SYGVKD. This CDR3 is 17 amino acids long. Trimming took off 0 bases at V and 6 bases at J, with 18 bases between the two ends.

The V and J genes are TRBV10-2 and TRBJ2-5; 7 positions agree with TRBD2. With V trimmed by 9 bases and J by 9 bases, 10 bases remained unmatched. Germline loops: CDR1 WSHSY, CDR2 SAAADI. CDR3 length equals 12 residues. CDR3 bases: TGCGCCAGTACCAGCGGGGCCGGGGCCCAGTACTTC. It translates to CASTSGAGAQYF.

The V and J genes are TRBV3-1 (or the pseudogene TRBV3-2) and TRBJ2-7; no definite D call. V was clipped by 1 base and J by 2 bases, with 9 bases between them. The germline gives CDR1 LGHDT, CDR2 YNNKEL (reference sequence). CDR3 length equals 14 residues. CDR3 DNA: TGTGCCAGCAGCCAAGGATACCGTACCTACGAGCAGTACTTC. Translation gives CASSQGYRTYEQYF.

V gene TRBV7-3 combines with J gene TRBJ1-1; D unresolved. The CDR3 sequence is 15 residues long. Germline-derived CDR1 and CDR2 are SGHTA and FQGTGA. V dropped 4 bases and J dropped 2 bases, with 14 bases sitting between them. The CDR3 loop reads CASSSREKGNTEAFF. In DNA form, the CDR3 reads TGTGCCAGCAGCTCCCGGGAGAAGGGAAACACTGAAGCTTTCTTT. The full variable domain, rest sourced from reference TRBV7-3 and TRBJ1-1, is GAGVSQTPSNKVTEKGKYVELRCDPISGHTALYWYRQSLGQGPEFLIYFQGTGAADDSGLPNDRFFAVRPEGSVSTLKIQRTERGDSAVYLCASSSREKGNTEAFFGQGTRLTVV.

The chain links TRBV18 to TRBJ2-7, with 8 bases lining up with TRBD1. V lost 6 bases and J lost 2; bases outside the gene matches: 9. CDR1 and CDR2 from the germline V gene are KGHSH and LQKENI. The CDR3 extends over 15 amino acids. DNA of the CDR3: TGTGCCAGCTCTCCTCGGACGGGACAGGCCTACGAGCAGTACTTC. It codes for CASSPRTGQAYEQYF.

A single count supports this clone. The chain joins TRBV27 to TRBJ2-7; D possibly uses TRBD1 or TRBD2 (5 bases each). Germline lookup yields CDR1 MNHEY and CDR2 SMNVEV (reference sequence). The V gene lost 3 bases and the J gene lost 3 bases, with 9 bases spanning the gap. The CDR3 contains 13 residues. In DNA, the CDR3 is TGTGCCAGCAGTTTCGTGGGGGACTACGAGCAGTACTTC. Protein sequence: CASSFVGDYEQYF.

The chain employs TRBV2 and TRBJ1-3; D unresolved. Trimming removed 6 bases from V and 0 bases from J, with 12 bases in between. The CDR3 covers 15 residues. In germline, CDR1 is SNHLY, CDR2 FYNNEI. In nucleotides, the CDR3 is TGTGCCAGCAGGCTTCAGGAAACCTCTGGAAACACCATATATTTT. Translating it yields CASRLQETSGNTIYF.

The V gene is TRBV11-2, the J gene TRBJ2-3; 11 positions match TRBD2. The J segment lost 4 bases and the V segment lost 2 bases, leaving 2 bases of the junction unmatched. This CDR3 is 15 amino acids long. Germline V gene lookup returns CDR1 SGHAT and CDR2 FQNNGV. CDR3 nucleotide sequence: TGTGCCAGCAGCTTACTAGCGGGGGGCCCAGATACGCAGTATTTT. Amino acid sequence: CASSLLAGGPDTQYF.

The genes are TRBV5-4 and TRBJ1-4; 9 nucleotides line up with TRBD1. The V segment lost 0 bases and the J segment 6 bases; nucleotides outside the gene matches: 0. The CDR3 is 14 amino acids. CDR1 and CDR2 from the germline V gene are SGHNT and YYREEE (reference sequence). The chain's CDR3 is CASSLGDRDEKLFF. CDR3 coding DNA: TGTGCCAGCAGCTTGGGGGACAGGGATGAAAAACTGTTTTTT.

This rearrangement joins TRBV5-1 to TRBJ1-1; possible D gene TRBD1, 6 bases. This CDR3 is 15 amino acids long. From germline, CDR1 is SGHRS and CDR2 YFSETQ. V was clipped by 4 bases and J by 0 bases, with 13 bases between them. The CDR3 loop is CASSPRDTLNTEAFF. In DNA form, the CDR3 reads TGCGCCAGCAGCCCAAGGGACACCTTGAACACTGAAGCTTTCTTT. The full variable domain, completed using reference TRBV5-1 and TRBJ1-1, is KAGVTQTPRYLIKTRGQQVTLSCSPISGHRSVSWYQQTPGQGLQFLFEYFSETQRNKGNFPGRFSGRQFSNSRSEMNVSTLELGDSALYLCASSPRDTLNTEAFFGQGTRLTVV.

V gene TRBV5-4 combines with J gene TRBJ2-3, with D possibly matching TRBD2 (5 bases). Germline V lookup: CDR1 SGHNT, CDR2 YYREEE (reference sequence). This CDR3 contains 18 residues. V lost 3 bases and J lost 0, with 20 bases in between. Here the CDR3 reads CASSWETPGITSTDTQYF. The CDR3 DNA reads as TGTGCCAGCAGCTGGGAAACCCCGGGGATTACAAGCACAGATACGCAGTATTTT.

This clone was counted a few times. V gene TRBV19 combines with J gene TRBJ1-1, with D tentatively TRBD1 (5 bases). The length of the CDR3 is 18 residues. CDR1 is LNHDA, CDR2 SQIVND, per germline (reference sequence). V was clipped by 9 bases and J by 1 base, with 27 bases between them. The CDR3 DNA is TGTGCCAGCCGGGACCCAGGTTTCGGCATTAGGGGGAACACTGAAGCTTTCTTT. Translating gives CASRDPGFGIRGNTEAFF.

The rearrangement uses TRBV28 and TRBJ2-7; D remains unclear. Trimming pared 5 bases from V and 5 bases from J, leaving 10 bases between. Germline CDR1 is MDHEN and CDR2 is SYDVKM. The CDR3 is 12 amino acids. The CDR3 bases are TGTGCCAGCAGTGGAAGATGGAACGAGCAGTACTTC. It translates to CASSGRWNEQYF.

This sequence joins TRBV12-3 or TRBV12-4 and TRBJ1-2; perhaps TRBD1 as D (6 bases). V was trimmed by 4 bases and J by 4 bases, leaving 10 bases between them. This CDR3 is built from 13 residues. The CDR3 sequence: CASSSGALYGYTF. DNA of the CDR3: TGTGCCAGCAGTTCAGGGGCTCTCTATGGCTACACCTTC.

This clone came up a few times. The genes are TRBV11-2 and TRBJ2-7, with D maybe TRBD1 (5 bases). CDR1 is SGHAT, CDR2 FQNNGV, per germline. The CDR3 has 15 residues. V was shortened by 1 base and J by 4 bases, with 14 bases between the two germline ends. CDR3 nucleotide sequence: TGTGCCAGCAGCTTAGGGCAGGGCCCTCAGTACGAGCAGTACTTC. Residues: CASSLGQGPQYEQYF.

This chain connects TRBV19 to TRBJ1-1; D is ambiguous. Trimming removed 2 bases at V and 5 bases at J, with 15 bases between. CDR3 length: 15 amino acids. Germline CDR1 and CDR2: LNHDA and SQIVND (reference sequence). The chain's CDR3 is CASSIMDSGGTEAFF. The CDR3, as DNA: TGTGCCAGTAGTATAATGGACTCCGGTGGGACTGAAGCTTTCTTT.

This sequence joins TRBV2 and TRBJ2-7, with 7 bases matching TRBD1. CDR3 length equals 14 residues. Germline values: CDR1 SNHLY, CDR2 FYNNEI. The V segment lost 6 bases and the J segment 2 bases; nucleotides outside the gene matches: 7. CDR3 coding DNA: TGTGCCAGCAGGGAATGGGACAGTGCCTACGAGCAGTACTTC. This gives the protein CASREWDSAYEQYF.

The CDR3 bases are TGTGCCAGCAGCTTACAGGGGAATGAAAAACTGTTTTTT. It yields the protein CASSLQGNEKLFF. This chain joins TRBV7-2 and TRBJ1-4; weak D call: TRBD1 (6 bases). The V and J ends lost 2 bases and 5 bases respectively, with 6 bases between them. Germline V gene data show CDR1 as SGHTA and CDR2 as FQGNSA. This CDR3 region has 13 residues.

The gene calls are TRBV5-4 and TRBJ1-1; D ambiguous. Germline V gene data show CDR1 as SGHNT and CDR2 as YYREEE (reference sequence). The CDR3 has 12 amino acids. V was shortened by 1 base and J by 3 bases, with 4 bases between the two germline ends. The CDR3 sequence: CASSLLYTEAFF. CDR3 DNA: TGTGCCAGCAGCTTGTTGTACACTGAAGCTTTCTTT.

The chain employs TRBV7-9 and TRBJ2-7; weak D call: TRBD2 (6 bases). The CDR3 has 16 residues. The germline V and J ends were trimmed by 1 base and 4 bases, with 17 bases remaining between them. Germline CDR1 SEHNR, CDR2 FQNEAQ (reference sequence). This CDR3 is CASSLVRGTSPYEQYF. In nucleotides, the CDR3 is TGTGCCAGCAGCTTAGTTCGGGGGACGAGCCCTTACGAGCAGTACTTC.

This sequence joins TRBV5-8 and TRBJ2-5; the match to TRBD1 covers 8 bases. After removal of 4 bases from V and 2 bases from J, the junction contained 10 bases not matched to a gene. This CDR3 is 16 amino acids long. Germline CDR1 and CDR2: SGHTS and YDEGEE. The CDR3 nucleotides read TGTGCCAGCAGCCCGGGCAGGGGGCGCCTTCAAGAGACCCAGTACTTC. This encodes CASSPGRGRLQETQYF.

The gene calls are TRBV19 and TRBJ1-5, with 7 nucleotides matching TRBD1. J lost 0 bases, V lost 7 bases, and 9 bases had no gene match. Germline lookup yields CDR1 LNHDA and CDR2 SQIVND (reference sequence). This CDR3 region has 16 residues. The CDR3 loop reads CASNSGTVYSNQPQHF. The CDR3 bases are TGTGCCAGTAACTCCGGGACAGTTTATAGCAATCAGCCCCAGCATTTT.

The chain uses TRBV3-1 (or the pseudogene TRBV3-2) and TRBJ2-7; D unresolved. Germline CDR1 and CDR2: LGHDT and YNNKEL (reference sequence). This CDR3 spans 13 amino acids. V lost 4 bases and J 3 bases, leaving 10 bases between the germline ends. CDR3 DNA: TGTGCCAGCAGCCGTCGACACGGCTACGAGCAGTACTTC. Protein: CASSRRHGYEQYF.